This T cell receptor (beta chain) was sequenced for a study of cytomegalovirus exposure and HLA in healthy donors. This CDR3 contains 14 residues. Germline CDR1 reads SQVTM; CDR2 reads ANQGSEA. The V segment lost 1 base and the J segment 5 bases; nucleotides outside the gene matches: 6. This clone was recorded only once. Its target is not known. General study points: The study labeled fewer than 200 TCR beta chains cytomegalovirus-associated. TRBV6-2, TRBV6-3 and other indistinguishable V segments were excluded. A later analysis showed TCR association rates differing by HLA locus, peaking at DRB1 and lowest at HLA-C.

13 Jbeta primers and 60 Vbeta primers were used for the PCR. Only in-frame clones appear in the TCRdb table, and some are missing; sequencing was by immunoSEQ multiplex PCR. The table has about 91,000 clones, 86% seen once. The sequenced material came from PBMCs. The chain uses TRBV29-1 and TRBJ2-7, with 9 bases aligning to TRBD1. This TCR was sampled from a man aged 25 to 40 in good health and CMV-seropositive. Here the CDR3 reads CSVEADRGYHEQYF. CDR3 nucleotides: TGCAGCGTTGAAGCGGACAGGGGATATCACGAGCAGTACTTC.